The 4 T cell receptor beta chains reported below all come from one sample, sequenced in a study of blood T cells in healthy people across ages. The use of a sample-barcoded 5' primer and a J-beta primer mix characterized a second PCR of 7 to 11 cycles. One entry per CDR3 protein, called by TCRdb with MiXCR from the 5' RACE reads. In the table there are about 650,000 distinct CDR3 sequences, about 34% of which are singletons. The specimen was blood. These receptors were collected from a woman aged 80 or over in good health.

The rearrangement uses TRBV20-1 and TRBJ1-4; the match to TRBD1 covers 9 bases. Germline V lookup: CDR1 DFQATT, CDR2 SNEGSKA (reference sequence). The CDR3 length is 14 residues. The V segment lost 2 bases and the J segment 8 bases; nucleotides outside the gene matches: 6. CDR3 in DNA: TGCAGTGCTAGAACCGGGACAGGGTTCGAAAAACTGTTTTTT. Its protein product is CSARTGTGFEKLFF.

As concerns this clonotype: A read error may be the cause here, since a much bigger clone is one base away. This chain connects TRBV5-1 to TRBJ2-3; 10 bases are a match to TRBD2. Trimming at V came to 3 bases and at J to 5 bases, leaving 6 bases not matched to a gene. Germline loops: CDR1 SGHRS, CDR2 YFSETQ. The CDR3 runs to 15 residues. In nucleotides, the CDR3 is TGCGCCAGCAGCTCCACAGCGGGGGGGCAAGATACGCAGTATTTT. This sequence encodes CASSSTAGGQDTQYF.

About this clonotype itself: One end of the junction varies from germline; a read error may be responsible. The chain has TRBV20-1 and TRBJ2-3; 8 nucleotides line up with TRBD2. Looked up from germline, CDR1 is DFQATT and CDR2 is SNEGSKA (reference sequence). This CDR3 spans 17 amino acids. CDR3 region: CSASGSGGMRRTDAQYF. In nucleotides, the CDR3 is TGCAGTGCTAGCGGGTCGGGGGGGATGCGCCGGACAGATGCGCAGTATTTT.

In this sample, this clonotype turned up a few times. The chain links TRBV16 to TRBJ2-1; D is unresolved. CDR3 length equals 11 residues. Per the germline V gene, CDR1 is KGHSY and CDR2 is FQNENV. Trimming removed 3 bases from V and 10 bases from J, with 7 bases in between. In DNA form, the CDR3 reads TGTGCCAGCAGCCAGTCATTGGAGCAGTTCTTC. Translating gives CASSQSLEQFF.